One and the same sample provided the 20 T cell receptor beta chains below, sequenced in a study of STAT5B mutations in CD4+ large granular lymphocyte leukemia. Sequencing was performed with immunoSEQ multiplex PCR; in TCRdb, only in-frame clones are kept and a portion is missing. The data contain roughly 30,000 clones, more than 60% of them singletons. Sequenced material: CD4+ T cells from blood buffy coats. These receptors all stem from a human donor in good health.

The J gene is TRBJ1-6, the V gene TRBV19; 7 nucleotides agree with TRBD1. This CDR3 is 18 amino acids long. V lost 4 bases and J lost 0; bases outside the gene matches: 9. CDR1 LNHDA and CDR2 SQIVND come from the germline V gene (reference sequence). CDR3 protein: CASSTVTGSGSYNSPLHF. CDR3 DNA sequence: TGTGCCAGTAGTACGGTGACAGGGAGCGGCTCCTATAATTCACCCCTCCACTTT.

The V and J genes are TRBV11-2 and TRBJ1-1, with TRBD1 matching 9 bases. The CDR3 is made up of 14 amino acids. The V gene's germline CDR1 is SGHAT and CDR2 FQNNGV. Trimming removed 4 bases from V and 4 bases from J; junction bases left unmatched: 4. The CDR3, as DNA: TGTGCCAGCAGCTGGGGACAGGGAAGCACTGAAGCTTTCTTT. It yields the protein CASSWGQGSTEAFF.

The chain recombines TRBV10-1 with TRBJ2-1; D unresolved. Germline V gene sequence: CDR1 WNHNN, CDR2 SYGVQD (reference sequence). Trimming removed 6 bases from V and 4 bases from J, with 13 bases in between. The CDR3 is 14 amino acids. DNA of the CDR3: TGCGCCAGCAGATGGGTCAGAGTATACAATGAGCAGTTCTTC. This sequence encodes CASRWVRVYNEQFF.

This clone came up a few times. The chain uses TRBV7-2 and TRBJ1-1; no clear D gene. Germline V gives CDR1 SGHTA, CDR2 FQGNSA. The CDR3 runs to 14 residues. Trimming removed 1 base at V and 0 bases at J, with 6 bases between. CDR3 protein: CASSLGRMNTEAFF. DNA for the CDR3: TGTGCCAGCAGCTTAGGGCGGATGAACACTGAAGCTTTCTTT.

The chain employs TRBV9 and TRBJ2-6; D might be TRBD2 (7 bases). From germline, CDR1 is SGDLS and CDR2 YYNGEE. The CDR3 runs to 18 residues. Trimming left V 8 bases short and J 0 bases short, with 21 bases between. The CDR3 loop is CASSWMAGALSGANVLTF. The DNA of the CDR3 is TGTGCCAGTTCGTGGATGGCGGGGGCCCTCTCTGGGGCCAACGTCCTGACTTTC.

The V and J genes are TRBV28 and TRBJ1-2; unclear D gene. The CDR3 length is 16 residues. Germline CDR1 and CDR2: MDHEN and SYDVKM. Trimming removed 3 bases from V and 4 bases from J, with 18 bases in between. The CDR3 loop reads CASSFIGGPPLYGYTF. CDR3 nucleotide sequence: TGTGCCAGCAGTTTTATAGGCGGCCCTCCCCTCTATGGCTACACCTTC.

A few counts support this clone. The chain's CDR3 is CASRWQTGEFEAFF. In DNA form, the CDR3 reads TGTGCCAGCAGATGGCAGACAGGGGAGTTTGAAGCTTTCTTT. The chain joins TRBV5-6 to TRBJ1-1; 8 nucleotides align to TRBD1. J was trimmed by 7 bases and V by 5 bases; bases with no gene match: 10. The CDR3 length is 14 residues. Germline CDR1 is SGHDT and CDR2 is YYEEEE.

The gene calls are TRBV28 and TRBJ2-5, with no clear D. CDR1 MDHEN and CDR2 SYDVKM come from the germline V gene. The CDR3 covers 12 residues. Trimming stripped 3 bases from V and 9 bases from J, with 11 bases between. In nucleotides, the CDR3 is TGTGCCAGCAGTTTGTTGTTCGATGCCCAGTACTTC. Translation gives CASSLLFDAQYF.

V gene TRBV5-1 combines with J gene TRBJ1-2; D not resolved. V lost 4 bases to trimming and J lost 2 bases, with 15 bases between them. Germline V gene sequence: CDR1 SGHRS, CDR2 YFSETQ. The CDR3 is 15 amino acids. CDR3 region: CASSELAAGNYGYTF. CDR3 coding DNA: TGCGCCAGCAGCGAACTCGCGGCAGGCAACTATGGCTACACCTTC. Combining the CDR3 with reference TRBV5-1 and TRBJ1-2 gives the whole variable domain KAGVTQTPRYLIKTRGQQVTLSCSPISGHRSVSWYQQTPGQGLQFLFEYFSETQRNKGNFPGRFSGRQFSNSRSEMNVSTLELGDSALYLCASSELAAGNYGYTFGSGTRLTVV.

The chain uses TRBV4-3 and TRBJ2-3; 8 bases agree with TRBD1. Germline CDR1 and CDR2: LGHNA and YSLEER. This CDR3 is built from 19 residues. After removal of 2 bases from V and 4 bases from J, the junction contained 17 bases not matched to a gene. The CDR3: CASSQIRGRMDDLPDTQYF. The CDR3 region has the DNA TGCGCCAGCAGCCAAATCAGGGGGCGAATGGACGATTTGCCAGATACGCAGTATTTT.

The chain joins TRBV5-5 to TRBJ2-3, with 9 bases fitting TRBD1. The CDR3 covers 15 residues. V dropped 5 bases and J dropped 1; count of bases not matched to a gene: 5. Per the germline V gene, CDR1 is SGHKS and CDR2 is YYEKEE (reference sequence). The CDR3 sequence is CASSQDRGGTDTQYF. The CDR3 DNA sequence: TGTGCCAGCAGTCAGGACAGGGGCGGCACAGATACGCAGTATTTT.

The CDR3 DNA is TGTGCCAGCAGCCCCCGGGACAGTGAAAACTATGGCTACACCTTC. Its protein product is CASSPRDSENYGYTF. The chain couples TRBV7-2 to TRBJ1-2, with 7 bases identical to TRBD1. The germline gives CDR1 SGHTA, CDR2 FQGNSA. CDR3 length: 15 residues. After removal of 5 bases from V and 2 bases from J, the junction contained 8 bases not matched to a gene.

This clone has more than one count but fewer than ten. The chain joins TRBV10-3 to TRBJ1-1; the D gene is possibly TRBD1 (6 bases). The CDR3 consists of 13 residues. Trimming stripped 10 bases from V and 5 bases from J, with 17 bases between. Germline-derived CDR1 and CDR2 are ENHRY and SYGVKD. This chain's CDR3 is CATSGARGTEAFF. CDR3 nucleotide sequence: TGTGCCACTTCAGGGGCGCGGGGGACTGAAGCTTTCTTT.

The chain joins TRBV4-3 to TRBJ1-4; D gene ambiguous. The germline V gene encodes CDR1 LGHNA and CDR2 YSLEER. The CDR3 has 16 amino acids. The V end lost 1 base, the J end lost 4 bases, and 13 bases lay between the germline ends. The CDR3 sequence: CASSQGSITVNEKLFF. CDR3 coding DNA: TGCGCCAGCAGCCAAGGTTCCATCACGGTTAATGAAAAACTGTTTTTT.

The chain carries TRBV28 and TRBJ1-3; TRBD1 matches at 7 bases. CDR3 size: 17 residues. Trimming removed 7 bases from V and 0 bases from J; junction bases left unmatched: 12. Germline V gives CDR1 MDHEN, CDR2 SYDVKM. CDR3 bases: TGTGCCAGCACCTTGTCAGGAGGACAGGCCTCTGGAAACACCATATATTTT. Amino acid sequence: CASTLSGGQASGNTIYF.

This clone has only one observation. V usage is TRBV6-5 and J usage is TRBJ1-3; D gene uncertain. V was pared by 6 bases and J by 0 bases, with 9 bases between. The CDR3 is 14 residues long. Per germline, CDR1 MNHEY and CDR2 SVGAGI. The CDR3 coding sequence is TGTGCCAGCAGACAGTCATTCTCTGGAAACACCATATATTTT. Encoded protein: CASRQSFSGNTIYF.

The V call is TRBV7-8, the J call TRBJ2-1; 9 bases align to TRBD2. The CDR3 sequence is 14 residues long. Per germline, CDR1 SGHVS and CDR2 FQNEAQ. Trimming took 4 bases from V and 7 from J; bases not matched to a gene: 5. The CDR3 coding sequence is TGTGCCAGCAGCTCGGGACTAGCACGGAATGAGCAGTTCTTC. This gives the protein CASSSGLARNEQFF.

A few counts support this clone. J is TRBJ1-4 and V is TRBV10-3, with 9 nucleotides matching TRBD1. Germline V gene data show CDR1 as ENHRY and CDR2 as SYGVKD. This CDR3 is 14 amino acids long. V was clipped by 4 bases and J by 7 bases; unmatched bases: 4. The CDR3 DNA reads TGTGCCATCAGTGGGACAGGGGATCGTGAAAAACTGTTTTTT. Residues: CAISGTGDREKLFF.

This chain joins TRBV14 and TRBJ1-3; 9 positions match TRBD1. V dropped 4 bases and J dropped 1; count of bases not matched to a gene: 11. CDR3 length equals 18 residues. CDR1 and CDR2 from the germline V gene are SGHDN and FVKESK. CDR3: CASSPGGDRARSGNTIYF. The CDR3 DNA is TGTGCCAGCAGCCCAGGGGGGGACAGGGCCAGGTCTGGAAACACCATATATTTT.

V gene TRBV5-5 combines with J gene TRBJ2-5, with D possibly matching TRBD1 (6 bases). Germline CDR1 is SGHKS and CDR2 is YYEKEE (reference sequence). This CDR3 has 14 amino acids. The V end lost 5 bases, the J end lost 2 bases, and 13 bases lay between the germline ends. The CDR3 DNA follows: TGTGCCAGCAGAAACGGACAGCTTCAAGAGACCCAGTACTTC. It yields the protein CASRNGQLQETQYF.